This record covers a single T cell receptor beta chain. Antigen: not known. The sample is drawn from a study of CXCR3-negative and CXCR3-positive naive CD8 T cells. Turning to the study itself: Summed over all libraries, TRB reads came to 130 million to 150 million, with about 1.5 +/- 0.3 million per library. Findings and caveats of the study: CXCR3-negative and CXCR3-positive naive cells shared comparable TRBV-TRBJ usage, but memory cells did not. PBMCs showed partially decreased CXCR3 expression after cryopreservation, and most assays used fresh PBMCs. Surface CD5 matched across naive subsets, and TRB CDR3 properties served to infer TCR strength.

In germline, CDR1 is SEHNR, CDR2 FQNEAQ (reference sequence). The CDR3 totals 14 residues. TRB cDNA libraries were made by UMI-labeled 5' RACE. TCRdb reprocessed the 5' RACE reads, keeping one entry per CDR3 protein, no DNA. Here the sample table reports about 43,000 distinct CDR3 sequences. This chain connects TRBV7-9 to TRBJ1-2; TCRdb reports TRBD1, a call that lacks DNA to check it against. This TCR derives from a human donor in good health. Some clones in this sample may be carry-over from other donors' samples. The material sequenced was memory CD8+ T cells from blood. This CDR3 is CASSMTGGVYGYTF.